These 19 T cell receptor beta chains share one sample of origin, sequenced in a study of blood T cells in healthy people across ages (dated by TCRdb to between 2014 and 2017). Libraries were prepared through 5' RACE. Sequencing was performed on an Illumina HiSeq 2500. A second about 7 to 12 cycle PCR used a sample-barcoded 5' primer and a J-beta primer mix. TCRdb ran its own pipeline on the public reads, namely fastp trimming at Q25 and MiXCR clone calling, and kept in-frame beta chains. Rows with one shared CDR3 protein collapse into an entry with the most common genes and DNA. Within this sample are 700,000 to 900,000 distinct CDR3 sequences, with roughly 25% of them counted one time only. Together, the top ten hold around 2.9% of the sample. These data are also associated with another study on T cells of mothers and their children.

Sample: blood. These receptors all stem from a boy aged 5-17 years in good health.

This clonotype was seen only a few times. The chain employs TRBV5-1 and TRBJ2-2; D gene ambiguous. Between the trimmed V and J ends, which lost 0 bases and 8 bases, there was a span of 11 bases. The V gene's germline CDR1 is SGHRS and CDR2 YFSETQ. This CDR3 is 14 amino acids long. In DNA form, the CDR3 reads TGCGCCAGCAGCTTGGACCCCTTTTTAGGGGAGCTGTTTTTT. It translates to CASSLDPFLGELFF.

The chain uses TRBV29-1 and TRBJ2-3; D gene unclear. CDR1 and CDR2 (germline): SQVTM, ANQGSEA. V lost 1 base to trimming and J lost 2 bases, with 7 bases between them. CDR3 length: 13 residues. CDR3 loop: CSVEGRYTDTQYF. The DNA for the CDR3 is TGCAGCGTTGAAGGCCGTTACACAGATACGCAGTATTTT.

The chain employs TRBV6-5 and TRBJ1-3; D is unclear. The CDR3 sequence is 15 residues long. Between the trimmed V and J ends, which lost 5 bases and 5 bases, there was a span of 16 bases. The germline V gene encodes CDR1 MNHEY and CDR2 SVGAGI. The CDR3 DNA reads TGTGCCAGCAGTCTCGGGGATCATTTACGAAACACCATATATTTT. This gives the protein CASSLGDHLRNTIYF.

This clonotype has a single count. The chain couples TRBV29-1 to TRBJ2-7; D uncertain. This CDR3 region has 13 residues. From germline, CDR1 is SQVTM and CDR2 ANQGSEA. The V gene lost 4 bases and the J gene lost 7 bases, with 17 bases spanning the gap. CDR3 DNA: TGCAGCGTTGCCCAAGGGCCACGGGTGGAGCAGTACTTC. It is translated as CSVAQGPRVEQYF.

This sequence joins TRBV6-1 and TRBJ1-2; 8 bases are shared with TRBD1. The ends lost 2 bases at V and 4 bases at J; junction bases unmatched: 3. CDR1 is MNHNS, CDR2 SASEGT, per germline. The CDR3 is made up of 14 amino acids. The CDR3 here is CASSEQGAFYGYTF. The CDR3 bases are TGTGCCAGCAGTGAACAGGGGGCCTTCTATGGCTACACCTTC.

This clonotype was seen more than once but under ten times. V is TRBV18 and J is TRBJ2-2, with D perhaps matching TRBD1 or TRBD2 (7 bases each). With 6 bases removed from V and 2 bases from J, the gap between germline ends came to 16 bases. The CDR3 length is 16 residues. Looked up from germline, CDR1 is KGHSH and CDR2 is LQKENI. The CDR3 nucleotides read TGTGCCAGCTCCCCAGGGGGGGCACCTAACACCGGGGAGCTGTTTTTT. Translated, it gives CASSPGGAPNTGELFF. Full variable domain (rest looked up from reference TRBV18 and TRBJ2-2): NAGVMQNPRHLVRRRGQEARLRCSPMKGHSHVYWYRQLPEEGLKFMVYLQKENIIDESGMPKERFSAEFPKEGPSILRIQQVVRGDSAAYFCASSPGGAPNTGELFFGEGSRLTVL.

This chain joins TRBV12-3 or TRBV12-4 and TRBJ2-4, with TRBD1 as a possible D gene (6 bases). Deletions cut 3 bases from V and 6 bases from J, with 27 bases between. The CDR3 has 19 amino acids. CDR3 region: CASSFRGRGRFKFGNIQYF. Written as DNA, the CDR3 is TGTGCCAGCAGTTTTCGGGGCAGGGGAAGATTCAAGTTCGGAAACATTCAGTACTTC.

This clonotype has only a few counts. CDR3 nucleotides: TGTGCCAGCAGTCCCCCCGGGACAGGGAATGAAAAACTGTTTTTT. Its translation is CASSPPGTGNEKLFF. The genes are TRBV6-5 and TRBJ1-4; 9 nucleotides agree with TRBD1. The V gene's germline CDR1 is MNHEY and CDR2 SVGAGI. The CDR3 runs to 15 residues. Trimming removed 5 bases from V and 5 bases from J; junction bases left unmatched: 6.

This clonotype turned up a few times. This chain connects TRBV19 to TRBJ1-4; D remains ambiguous. The V gene lost 11 bases and the J gene lost 0 bases, with 13 bases spanning the gap. The CDR3 runs to 14 residues. Germline lookup yields CDR1 LNHDA and CDR2 SQIVND (reference sequence). As DNA, the CDR3 is TGTGCCTGCAGGAGGAGGGCAACTAATGAAAAACTGTTTTTT. This codes for CACRRRATNEKLFF.

The gene calls are TRBV2 and TRBJ2-5; TRBD2 is a possible D gene (6 bases). Germline-derived CDR1 and CDR2 are SNHLY and FYNNEI. The CDR3 is made up of 14 amino acids. V was clipped by 6 bases and J by 5 bases, with 16 bases between them. This CDR3 reads CASSEGLLEETQYF. CDR3 coding DNA: TGTGCCAGCAGCGAGGGACTTCTTGAGGAGACCCAGTACTTC.

This clonotype is a singleton in its sample. This sequence joins TRBV5-1 and TRBJ1-5; D uncertain. The CDR3 length is 15 residues. V was pared by 0 bases and J by 0 bases, with 7 bases between. Looked up from germline, CDR1 is SGHRS and CDR2 is YFSETQ. CDR3 nucleotide sequence: TGCGCCAGCAGCTTGGGGGAGTTTAGCAATCAGCCCCAGCATTTT. Its translation: CASSLGEFSNQPQHF.

The chain combines TRBV6-6 with TRBJ2-5; TRBD1 might be the D (6 bases). CDR1 and CDR2 (germline): MNHNY, SVGAGI (reference sequence). Trimming stripped 6 bases from V and 2 bases from J, with 10 bases between. This CDR3 has 13 residues. CDR3 DNA: TGTGCCAGCAGGGGGGCTTTACAAGAGACCCAGTACTTC. The encoded protein is CASRGALQETQYF.

The J gene is TRBJ2-5, the V gene TRBV7-2, with D possibly TRBD2 on 5 matching bases. Germline CDR1 and CDR2: SGHTA and FQGNSA. The CDR3 covers 13 residues. V was trimmed by 5 bases and J by 5 bases, leaving 12 bases between them. This CDR3 reads CASSRGVPETQYF. CDR3 nucleotide sequence: TGTGCCAGCAGCCGGGGAGTTCCGGAGACCCAGTACTTC.

The V and J genes are TRBV7-2 and TRBJ2-7, with D perhaps matching TRBD2 (5 bases). The CDR3 has 12 amino acids. V was cut by 5 bases and J by 6 bases, with 11 bases left in between. Germline V gene data show CDR1 as SGHTA and CDR2 as FQGNSA. CDR3 sequence reads: CASSRPAGEQYF. The CDR3 DNA reads as TGTGCCAGCAGCCGGCCGGCGGGCGAGCAGTACTTC.

V gene TRBV12-3 or TRBV12-4 combines with J gene TRBJ2-1; no clear D. This CDR3 has 12 residues. V was trimmed by 8 bases and J by 1 base, leaving 6 bases between them. The CDR3 region has the DNA TGTGCCAGCGGCAATTCCTACAATGAGCAGTTCTTC. Protein: CASGNSYNEQFF.

This clonotype was seen a handful of times. CDR3 DNA sequence: TGTGCCAGCACCCCGACGAAAAGGACAGGCGACTCCACAAATGAGCAGTTCTTC. It specifies CASTPTKRTGDSTNEQFF. This chain links TRBV7-9 with TRBJ2-1; TRBD1 aligns across 7 bases. V lost 7 bases to trimming and J lost 7 bases; unmatched junction nucleotides: 22. The CDR3 has 18 residues. CDR1 is SEHNR and CDR2 is FQNEAQ in the germline V gene (reference sequence).

The rearrangement uses TRBV14 and TRBJ2-1; TRBD1 might be the D (6 bases). V was pared by 4 bases and J by 9 bases, with 22 bases between. Germline CDR1 and CDR2: SGHDN and FVKESK. The CDR3 is 16 amino acids. The CDR3 sequence: CASSLRTDPRGSEQFF. CDR3 DNA sequence: TGTGCCAGCAGCCTGAGGACGGATCCGAGGGGGAGTGAGCAGTTCTTC.

This clonotype was detected a few times. The chain joins TRBV3-1 to TRBJ2-4; D uncertain. Per germline, CDR1 LGHDT and CDR2 YNNKEL (reference sequence). The CDR3 runs 14 residues. Deletions cut 1 base from V and 6 bases from J, with 10 bases between. CDR3 sequence reads: CASSQAVRRNIQYF. Written as DNA, the CDR3 is TGTGCCAGCAGCCAAGCAGTGAGGAGAAACATTCAGTACTTC.

The CDR3, as DNA: TGTGCCAGCAGCGTACGAGGGGCTGAGTACGAGCAGTACTTC. This gives the protein CASSVRGAEYEQYF. V and J are TRBV9 and TRBJ2-5; D is perhaps TRBD1 or TRBD2 (5 bases each). With the DNA end fitting TRBJ2-7 better, the J assignment may be wrong. This CDR3 spans 14 amino acids. Looked up from germline, CDR1 is SGDLS and CDR2 is YYNGEE.